The clone carrying this TCR beta chain showed up just once. Its cognate antigen is unknown. Resections took place in Japan or China from about 2014 to 2018. Profiled with immunoSEQ multiplex PCR; TCRdb holds only in-frame clones, not every one. The profile shows 7,000 to 10,000 clones, 80% to 85% of them singletons. This specimen belongs to a study of immune evolution from preneoplasia to lung adenocarcinoma. Trimming shortened V by 0 bases and J by 5 bases, and 8 bases separated the two germline ends. This CDR3 is 13 amino acids long. Germline lookup yields CDR1 LNHNV and CDR2 YYDKDF (reference sequence). Overall study findings and caveats: Later-stage lesions seemingly showed higher T cell density and diversity than normal lung. Top clone frequencies peaked in normal lung, apparently declining through invasive adenocarcinoma. Compared with EGFR-mutant or double wild-type lesions, KRAS-mutant nodules were more clonal.

This sequence originates from a person in their fifties with lung adenocarcinoma. The chain has TRBV15 and TRBJ2-7; the D is unclear. Source material: FFPE invasive lung adenocarcinoma tissue. Written as DNA, the CDR3 is TGTGCCACCAGCAGAGATAACCACCACGAGCAGTACTTC. Translating it yields CATSRDNHHEQYF.